Listed below are T cell receptor beta chains from one sample, sequenced in a study of shared clonotypes between healthy human individuals. Assay: immunoSEQ multiplex PCR; the TCRdb copy retains only in-frame clones and omits some. There are around 500,000 clones in the sample; roughly 80% occur only once, and roughly an eighth lies in the top ten. What was sequenced was PBMCs. Source of these receptors: a middle-aged woman in good health. Some clones in this sample may be carry-over from other donors' samples. CDR3s include the opening cysteine and the closing phenylalanine or tryptophan. D genes are given only for firm matches. Only some rows state a clone size, as once, few, many or a class for expanded clones.

v_gene,j_gene,abundance,d_gene,CDR3aa,CDR3nt
TRBV5-1,TRBJ2-5,.,.,CATRGSPPETQYF,TGCGCCACCAGAGGGAGTCCGCCGGAGACCCAGTACTTC
TRBV11-3,TRBJ2-1,.,TRBD1,CASSPRTGYAGEQFF,TGTGCCAGCAGCCCCCGGACAGGGTATGCTGGTGAGCAGTTCTTC
TRBV15,TRBJ2-3,.,TRBD2,CATSRDGGLSGMAQYF,TGTGCCACCAGCAGAGATGGGGGCCTTAGCGGGATGGCGCAGTATTTT
TRBV5-1,TRBJ2-7,.,TRBD1,CASAEGGTGGLHEQYF,TGCGCCAGCGCAGAGGGAGGGACAGGGGGACTCCACGAGCAGTACTTC
TRBV11-3,TRBJ2-7,.,.,CASSLAGTLYEQYF,TGTGCCAGCAGCTTAGCAGGGACCCTATACGAGCAGTACTTC
TRBV4-3,TRBJ2-7,.,TRBD2,CASSPLAGGRYEQYF,TGCGCCAGCAGCCCCTTAGCGGGGGGGCGCTACGAGCAGTACTTC
TRBV30,TRBJ1-3,.,.,CARDSSSGNTIYF,TGTGCCCGGGATAGCTCCTCTGGAAACACCATATATTTT
TRBV15,TRBJ2-1,.,TRBD1,CATKRDRDYNEQFF,TGTGCCACCAAGAGGGACAGGGACTACAATGAGCAGTTCTTC
TRBV7-9,TRBJ2-7,.,.,CASSPAEGDSYEQYF,TGTGCCAGCAGCCCGGCCGAAGGGGACTCCTACGAGCAGTACTTC
TRBV18,TRBJ1-5,.,.,CASSPGTSLGGPLNQPQHF,TGTGCCAGCTCACCAGGAACTTCATTGGGGGGCCCTCTCAATCAGCCCCAGCATTTT
TRBV19,TRBJ2-1,.,.,CASSIDWVGSNGEQFF,TGTGCCAGTAGTATAGATTGGGTGGGCTCCAACGGTGAGCAGTTCTTC
TRBV10-2,TRBJ2-7,.,.,CASIDGVTYEQYF,TGCGCCAGCATCGATGGGGTTACCTACGAGCAGTACTTC
TRBV5-1,TRBJ2-5,.,.,CASSFQRDRETQYF,TGCGCCAGCAGCTTCCAGCGGGACAGGGAGACCCAGTACTTC
TRBV28,TRBJ2-5,.,.,CASSTPGGWGIQYF,TGTGCCAGCAGTACCCCCGGGGGTTGGGGGATCCAGTACTTC
TRBV4-3,TRBJ1-2,once,.,CASSQDDRADYGYTF,TGCGCCAGCAGCCAAGATGATAGGGCAGACTATGGCTACACCTTC
TRBV6-5,TRBJ1-6,many,.,CASSWDANSYNSPLHF,TGTGCCAGCAGTTGGGACGCGAACTCCTATAATTCACCCCTCCACTTT
TRBV27,TRBJ2-2,once,.,CASSALGRPGELFF,TGTGCCAGCAGTGCCTTGGGACGGCCGGGGGAGCTGTTTTTT
TRBV5-1,TRBJ2-2,.,TRBD2,CASSPIAGGPRTGELFF,TGCGCCAGCAGCCCAATAGCGGGAGGGCCGCGAACCGGGGAGCTGTTTTTT
TRBV11-2,TRBJ2-7,.,.,CASSLDSPYEQYF,TGTGCCAGCAGCCTCGACAGCCCATACGAGCAGTACTTC
TRBV27,TRBJ2-1,.,TRBD2,CASSPIAGVGQFF,TGTGCCAGCAGCCCCATAGCGGGAGTTGGGCAGTTCTTC
TRBV7-2,TRBJ2-7,.,.,CASSLVGARTPYEQYF,TGTGCCAGCAGCTTAGTGGGGGCCAGGACCCCTTACGAGCAGTACTTC
TRBV30,TRBJ2-3,.,.,CAWRELTVGTQYF,TGTGCCTGGAGAGAACTGACCGTGGGTACGCAGTATTTT
TRBV10-1,TRBJ2-3,.,TRBD2,CASSRGLVTDTQYF,TGCGCCAGCAGCCGAGGACTAGTGACAGATACGCAGTATTTT
TRBV29-1,TRBJ2-7,many,.,CSVGGGSYEQYF,TGCAGCGTTGGGGGCGGCTCCTACGAGCAGTACTTC
TRBV19,TRBJ2-7,.,TRBD1,CASSSGTGAYEQYF,TGTGCCAGTAGCTCCGGGACAGGGGCATACGAGCAGTACTTC
TRBV5-1,TRBJ1-4,.,.,CASSVGPRAGEKLFF,TGCGCCAGCAGCGTGGGACCGAGGGCCGGGGAAAAACTGTTTTTT
TRBV4-1,TRBJ2-3,.,TRBD2,CASSQPRLAGGNTDTQYF,TGCGCCAGCAGCCAGCCCCGACTAGCGGGAGGGAACACAGATACGCAGTATTTT
TRBV30,TRBJ1-5,.,.,CAWSVGDSQPQHF,TGTGCCTGGAGTGTGGGTGATAGTCAGCCCCAGCATTTT
TRBV5-4,TRBJ2-1,.,TRBD2,CASSLGLAGGNNEQFF,TGTGCCAGCAGCTTAGGTCTAGCGGGAGGGAACAATGAGCAGTTCTTC
TRBV9,TRBJ1-4,.,TRBD1,CASSPRTGMGEKLFF,TGTGCCAGCAGCCCCCGGACAGGGATGGGTGAAAAACTGTTTTTT
TRBV7-8,TRBJ2-2,.,TRBD2,CASSFRQNAGGAGELFF,TGTGCCAGCAGCTTTCGCCAAAACGCGGGAGGAGCCGGGGAGCTGTTTTTT